Sequencing of this TCR beta chain was carried out in a study of beta chain features in type 1 diabetes. Notes on the study in general: The study notes PCR might favor shorter templates equally in patients and controls. Type 1 diabetes patients had fewer VDJ junction insertions and more deletions. A moderate, significant TCRB CDR3 shortening appeared in type 1 diabetes across four CD4+ subsets.

A few counts support this clone. As yet, its antigen is unknown. Isolated RNA was reverse transcribed in full, so expressed TCRB transcripts were sequenced. It was found that naive, central memory and regulatory T cell samples averaged about 3.57 million reads. Using immunoSEQ multiplex PCR, the repertoire was profiled, and TCRdb retains in-frame clones only, with some absent. The sample lists about 230,000 clones, around 16% occurring once. One heparinised blood draw averaging around 100 mL was given by each donor. V gave up 4 bases and J gave up 4 bases, with 14 bases separating them. CDR1 and CDR2 from the germline V gene are SGHNT and YYREEE (reference sequence). This CDR3 has 14 residues.

The origin of this receptor is a man aged 25 to 45 with type 1 diabetes. V and J are TRBV5-4 and TRBJ1-2; D unclear. Sequenced input: naive CD4+ T cells from blood. The CDR3 reads CASSPLTETYGYTF. CDR3 nucleotides: TGTGCCAGCAGCCCCTTGACGGAGACCTATGGCTACACCTTC.